This T cell receptor beta chain is drawn from a study of T cells in Graves' hyperthyroidism and ophthalmopathy. TCR beta CDR3 regions were amplified from RNA. First-round RT-PCR with HTBI primers amplified the TCR CDR3 region. Using its own MiXCR run on the multiplex PCR reads, TCRdb lists one record per CDR3 protein. The top ten clones hold about 20% of a sample with around 560,000 distinct CDR3 sequences, approximately 15% of them seen once. This clonotype was seen many times. V was clipped by 5 bases and J by 1 base, with 17 bases between them. In germline, CDR1 is SEHNR, CDR2 FQNEAQ (reference sequence). This CDR3 comprises 16 residues. Patients counted as stable if ophthalmopathy did not develop within 18 months.

Sequencing was performed on blood. The chain joins TRBV7-9 to TRBJ1-1, with D maybe TRBD1 (6 bases). The origin of this receptor is a woman aged 18-29 years with Graves' hyperthyroidism. CDR3 sequence reads: CASSPAWGQANTEAFF. For the CDR3, the DNA is TGTGCCAGCAGCCCGGCCTGGGGGCAGGCGAACACTGAAGCTTTCTTT.